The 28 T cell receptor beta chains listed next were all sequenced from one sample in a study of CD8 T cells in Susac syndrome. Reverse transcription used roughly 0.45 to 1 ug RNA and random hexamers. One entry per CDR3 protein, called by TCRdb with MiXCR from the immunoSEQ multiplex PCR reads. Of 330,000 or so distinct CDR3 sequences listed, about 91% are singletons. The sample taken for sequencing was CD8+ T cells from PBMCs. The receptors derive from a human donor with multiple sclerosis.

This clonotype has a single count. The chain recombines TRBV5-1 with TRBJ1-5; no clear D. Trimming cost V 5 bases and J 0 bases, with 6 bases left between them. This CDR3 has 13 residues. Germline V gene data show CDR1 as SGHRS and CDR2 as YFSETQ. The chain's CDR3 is CASRNYSNQPQHF. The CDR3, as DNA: TGCGCCAGCAGAAACTATAGCAATCAGCCCCAGCATTTT.

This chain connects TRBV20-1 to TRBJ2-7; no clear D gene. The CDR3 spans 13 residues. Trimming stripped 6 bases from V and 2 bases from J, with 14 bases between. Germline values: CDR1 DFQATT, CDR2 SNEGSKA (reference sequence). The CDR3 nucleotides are TGCAGTGCGTGGGGTGAGGCGACCTACGAGCAGTACTTC. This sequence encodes CSAWGEATYEQYF.

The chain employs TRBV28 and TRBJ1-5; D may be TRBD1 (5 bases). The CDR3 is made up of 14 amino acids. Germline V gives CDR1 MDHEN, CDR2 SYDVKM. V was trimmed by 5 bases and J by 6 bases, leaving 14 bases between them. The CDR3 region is CASSPRGVGQPQHF. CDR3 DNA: TGTGCCAGCAGTCCCCGGGGGGTTGGTCAGCCCCAGCATTTT.

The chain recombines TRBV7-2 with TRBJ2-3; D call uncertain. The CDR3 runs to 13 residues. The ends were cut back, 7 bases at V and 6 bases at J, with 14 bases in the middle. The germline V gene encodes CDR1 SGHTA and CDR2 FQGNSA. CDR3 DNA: TGTGCCAGCACCACACAAGGCAGGGATACGCAGTATTTT. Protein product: CASTTQGRDTQYF.

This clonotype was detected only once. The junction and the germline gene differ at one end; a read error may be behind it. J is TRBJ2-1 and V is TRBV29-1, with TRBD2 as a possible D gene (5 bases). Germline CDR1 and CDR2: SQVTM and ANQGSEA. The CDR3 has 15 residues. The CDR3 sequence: CSVEDTRNHRNEQFF. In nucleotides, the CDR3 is TGCAGCGTGGAAGACACTAGGAATCATAGGAATGAGCAGTTCTTC.

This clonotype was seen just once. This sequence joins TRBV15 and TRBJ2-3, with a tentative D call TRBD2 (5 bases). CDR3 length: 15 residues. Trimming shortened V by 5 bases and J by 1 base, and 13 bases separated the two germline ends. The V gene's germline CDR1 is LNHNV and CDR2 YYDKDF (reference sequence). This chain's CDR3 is CATSRGVGGTDTQYF. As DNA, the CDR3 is TGTGCCACCAGCCGAGGCGTGGGAGGCACAGATACGCAGTATTTT. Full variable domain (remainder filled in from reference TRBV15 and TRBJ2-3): DAMVIQNPRYQVTQFGKPVTLSCSQTLNHNVMYWYQQKSSQAPKLLFHYYDKDFNNEADTPDNFQSRRPNTSFCFLDIRSPGLGDTAMYLCATSRGVGGTDTQYFGPGTRLTVL.

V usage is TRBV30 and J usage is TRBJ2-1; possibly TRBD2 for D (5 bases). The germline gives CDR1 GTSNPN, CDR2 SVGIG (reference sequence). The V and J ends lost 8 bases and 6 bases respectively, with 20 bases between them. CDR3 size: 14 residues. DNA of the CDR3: TGTGCCCTCGACTTCGGAACTAGAGTCAATGAGCAGTTCTTC. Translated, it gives CALDFGTRVNEQFF. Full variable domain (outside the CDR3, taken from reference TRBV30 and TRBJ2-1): SQTIHQWPATLVQPVGSPLSLECTVEGTSNPNLYWYRQAAGRGLQLLFYSVGIGQISSEVPQNLSASRPQDRQFILSSKKLLLSDSGFYLCALDFGTRVNEQFFGPGTRLTVL.

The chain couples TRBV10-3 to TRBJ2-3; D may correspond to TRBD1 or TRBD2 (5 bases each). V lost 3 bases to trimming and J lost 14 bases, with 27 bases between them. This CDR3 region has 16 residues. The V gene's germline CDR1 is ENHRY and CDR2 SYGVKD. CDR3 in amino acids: CAISELARQLEGSLYF. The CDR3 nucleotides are TGTGCCATCAGTGAACTGGCCCGACAATTAGAGGGGAGTCTGTATTTT.

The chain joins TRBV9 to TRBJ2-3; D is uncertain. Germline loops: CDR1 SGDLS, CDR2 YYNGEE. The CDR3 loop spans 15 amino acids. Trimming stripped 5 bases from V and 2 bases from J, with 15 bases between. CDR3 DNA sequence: TGTGCCAGCAGGCCGGGTTCCCTCCTCACAGATACGCAGTATTTT. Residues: CASRPGSLLTDTQYF.

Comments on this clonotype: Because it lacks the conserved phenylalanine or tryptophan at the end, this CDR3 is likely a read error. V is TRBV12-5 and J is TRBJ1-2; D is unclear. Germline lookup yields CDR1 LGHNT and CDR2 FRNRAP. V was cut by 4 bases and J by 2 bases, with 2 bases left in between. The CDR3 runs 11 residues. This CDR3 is CASGSNYGYTL. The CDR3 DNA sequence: TGTGCTAGTGGTTCGAACTATGGCTACACCCTC.

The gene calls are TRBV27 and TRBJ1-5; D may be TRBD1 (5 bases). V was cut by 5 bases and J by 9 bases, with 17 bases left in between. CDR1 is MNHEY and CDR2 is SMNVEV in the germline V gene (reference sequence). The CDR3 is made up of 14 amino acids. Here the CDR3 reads CASSPRGGSGPQHF. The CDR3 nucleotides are TGTGCCAGCAGTCCTCGGGGGGGGTCCGGGCCCCAGCATTTT.

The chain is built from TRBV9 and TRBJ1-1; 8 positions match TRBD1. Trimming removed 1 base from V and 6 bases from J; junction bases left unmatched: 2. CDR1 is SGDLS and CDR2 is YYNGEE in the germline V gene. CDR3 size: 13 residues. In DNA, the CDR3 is TGTGCCAGCAGCGTAACAGGGGGACCTGAAGCTTTCTTT. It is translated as CASSVTGGPEAFF. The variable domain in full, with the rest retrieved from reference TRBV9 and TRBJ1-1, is DSGVTQTPKHLITATGQRVTLRCSPRSGDLSVYWYQQSLDQGLQFLIQYYNGEERAKGNILERFSAQQFPDLHSELNLSSLELGDSALYFCASSVTGGPEAFFGQGTRLTVV.

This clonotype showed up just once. The CDR3 loop reads CASSGFPSTDTQYF. The DNA of the CDR3 is TGTGCCAGCAGCGGGTTCCCCAGCACAGATACGCAGTATTTT. The chain recombines TRBV5-5 with TRBJ2-3; D is ambiguous. Per germline, CDR1 SGHKS and CDR2 YYEKEE (reference sequence). The CDR3 consists of 14 residues. The ends were cut back, 4 bases at V and 0 bases at J, with 9 bases in the middle.

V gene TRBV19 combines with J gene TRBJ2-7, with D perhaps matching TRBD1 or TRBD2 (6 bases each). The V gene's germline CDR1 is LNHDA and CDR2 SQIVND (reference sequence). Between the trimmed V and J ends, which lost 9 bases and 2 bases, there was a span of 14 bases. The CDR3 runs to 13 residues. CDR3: CAREQGGAYEQYF. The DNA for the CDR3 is TGTGCCAGGGAACAGGGAGGAGCCTACGAGCAGTACTTC.

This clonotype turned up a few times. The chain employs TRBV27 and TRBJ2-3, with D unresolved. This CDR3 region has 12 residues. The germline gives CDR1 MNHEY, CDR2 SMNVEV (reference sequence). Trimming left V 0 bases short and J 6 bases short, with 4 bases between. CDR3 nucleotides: TGTGCCAGCAGTTTATCCCCTGATACGCAGTATTTT. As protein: CASSLSPDTQYF.

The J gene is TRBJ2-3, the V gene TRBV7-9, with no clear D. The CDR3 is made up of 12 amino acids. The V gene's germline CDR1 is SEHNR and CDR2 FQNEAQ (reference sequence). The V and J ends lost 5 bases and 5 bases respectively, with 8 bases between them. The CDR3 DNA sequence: TGTGCCAGCAGCCGACCGGGAGATACGCAGTATTTT. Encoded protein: CASSRPGDTQYF.

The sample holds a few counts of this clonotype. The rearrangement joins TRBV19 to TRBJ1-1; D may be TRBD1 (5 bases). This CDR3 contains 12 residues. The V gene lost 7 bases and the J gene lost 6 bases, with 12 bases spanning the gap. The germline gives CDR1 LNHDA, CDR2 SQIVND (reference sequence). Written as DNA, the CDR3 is TGTGCCAGTAAGACAGTTTATTCTGAAGCTTTCTTT. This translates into CASKTVYSEAFF.

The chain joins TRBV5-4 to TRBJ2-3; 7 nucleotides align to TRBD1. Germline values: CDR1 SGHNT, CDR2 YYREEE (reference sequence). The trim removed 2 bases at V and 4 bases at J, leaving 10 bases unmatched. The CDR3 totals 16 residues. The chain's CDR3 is CASSFDGTVGADTQYF. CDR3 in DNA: TGTGCCAGCAGCTTCGATGGGACAGTGGGCGCAGATACGCAGTATTTT.

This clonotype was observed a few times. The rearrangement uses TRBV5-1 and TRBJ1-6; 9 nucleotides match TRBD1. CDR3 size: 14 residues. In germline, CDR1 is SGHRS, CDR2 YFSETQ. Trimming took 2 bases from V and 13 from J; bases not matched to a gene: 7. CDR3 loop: CASSFRDRASPLHF. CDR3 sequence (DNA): TGCGCCAGCAGCTTCCGGGACAGGGCTTCGCCCCTCCACTTT.

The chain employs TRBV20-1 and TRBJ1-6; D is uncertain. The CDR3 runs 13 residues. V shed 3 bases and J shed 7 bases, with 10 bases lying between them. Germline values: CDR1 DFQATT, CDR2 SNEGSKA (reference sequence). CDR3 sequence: CSASGGYNSPLHF. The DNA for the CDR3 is TGCAGTGCTAGCGGAGGGTACAATTCACCCCTCCACTTT.

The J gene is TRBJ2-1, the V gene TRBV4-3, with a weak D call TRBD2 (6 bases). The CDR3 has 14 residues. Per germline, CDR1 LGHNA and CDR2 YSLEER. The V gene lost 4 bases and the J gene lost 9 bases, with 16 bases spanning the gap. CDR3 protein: CASSLLEGSIEQFF. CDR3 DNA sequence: TGCGCCAGCAGCCTATTGGAGGGTTCGATTGAGCAGTTCTTC.

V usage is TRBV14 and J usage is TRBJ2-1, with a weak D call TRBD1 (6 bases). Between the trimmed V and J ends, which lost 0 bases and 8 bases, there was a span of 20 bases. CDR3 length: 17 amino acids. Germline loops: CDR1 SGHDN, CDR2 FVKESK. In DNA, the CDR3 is TGTGCCAGCAGCCAAGACGATTCCGGGACATATTCCCATGAGCAGTTCTTC. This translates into CASSQDDSGTYSHEQFF.

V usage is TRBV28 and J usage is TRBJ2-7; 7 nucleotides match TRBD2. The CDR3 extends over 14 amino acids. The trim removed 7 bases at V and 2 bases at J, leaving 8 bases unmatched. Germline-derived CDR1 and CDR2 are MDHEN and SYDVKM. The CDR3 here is CASNSGLTPYEQYF. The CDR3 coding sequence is TGTGCCAGCAATTCGGGACTAACTCCCTACGAGCAGTACTTC.

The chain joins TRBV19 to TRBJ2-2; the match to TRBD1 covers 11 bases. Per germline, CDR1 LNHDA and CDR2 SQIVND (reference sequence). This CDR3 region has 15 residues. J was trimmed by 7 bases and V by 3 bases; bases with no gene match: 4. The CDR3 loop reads CASSMGQGVGGELFF. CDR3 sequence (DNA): TGTGCCAGTAGTATGGGACAGGGGGTCGGCGGGGAGCTGTTTTTT.

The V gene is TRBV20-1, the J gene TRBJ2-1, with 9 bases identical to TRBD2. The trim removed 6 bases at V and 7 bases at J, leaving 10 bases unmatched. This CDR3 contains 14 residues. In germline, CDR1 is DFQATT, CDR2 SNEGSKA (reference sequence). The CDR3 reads CSAVLAGWWNEQFF. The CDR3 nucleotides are TGCAGTGCGGTTCTAGCGGGATGGTGGAATGAGCAGTTCTTC.

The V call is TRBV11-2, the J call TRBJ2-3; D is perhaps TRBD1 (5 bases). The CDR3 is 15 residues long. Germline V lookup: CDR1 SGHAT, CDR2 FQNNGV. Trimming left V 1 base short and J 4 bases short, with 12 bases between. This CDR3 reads CASSLVGEGADTQYF. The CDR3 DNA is TGTGCCAGCAGCTTAGTTGGGGAAGGGGCAGATACGCAGTATTTT.

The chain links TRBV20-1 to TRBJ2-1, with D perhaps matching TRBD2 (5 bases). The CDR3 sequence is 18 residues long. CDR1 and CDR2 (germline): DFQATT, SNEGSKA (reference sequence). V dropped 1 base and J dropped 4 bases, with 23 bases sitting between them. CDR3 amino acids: CSARGGWASRSPYNEQFF. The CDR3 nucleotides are TGCAGTGCTAGAGGAGGGTGGGCTAGCCGGTCTCCTTACAATGAGCAGTTCTTC.

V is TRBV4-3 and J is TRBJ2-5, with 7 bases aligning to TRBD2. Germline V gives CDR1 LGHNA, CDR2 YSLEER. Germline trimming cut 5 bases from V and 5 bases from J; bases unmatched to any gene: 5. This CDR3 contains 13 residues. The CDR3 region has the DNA TGCGCCAGCAGCGGGGGGGTCGGGGAGACCCAGTACTTC. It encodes CASSGGVGETQYF.